This T cell receptor beta chain was retrieved from a study of Graves' ophthalmopathy and Graves' hyperthyroidism. V was clipped by 2 bases and J by 3 bases, with 20 bases between them. From germline, CDR1 is ENHRY and CDR2 SYGVKD. The CDR3 extends over 17 amino acids. RNA transcripts yielded amplified TCR beta CDR3 regions. After a first-round RT-PCR with HTBI primers, a second-round multiplex PCR was run. In TCRdb, the multiplex PCR reads were re-called with MiXCR into one record per CDR3 protein. Here the sample spans about 620,000 distinct CDR3 sequences, over 20% being singletons. The sequencing input was peripheral blood. The TCR comes from a woman between 18 and 29 years old with stable Graves' hyperthyroidism. Some clones in this sample may be carry-over from other donors' samples. The chain links TRBV10-3 to TRBJ2-7; TRBD1 or TRBD2 may be the D gene (6 bases each). This CDR3 reads CAISERGSSEVSYEQYF. CDR3 coding DNA: TGTGCCATCAGTGAGAGGGGGTCTAGCGAGGTAAGCTACGAGCAGTACTTC.